This is a list of T cell receptor beta chains from one sample in a study of cytomegalovirus exposure and HLA in healthy donors. The data were produced by immunoSEQ multiplex PCR, yet TCRdb's version contains in-frame clones alone and is incomplete. The table includes 150,000 to 200,000 clones, approximately 80% detected once. Sequencing input: PBMCs. These receptors were taken from a woman aged 30 to 39 in good health and CMV-seropositive. Both conserved end residues are part of each CDR3. Fields, in order: CDR3 length, V gene, J gene, clone size, D gene, CDR3 protein, CDR3 DNA. A D gene is named only where the DNA matches it firmly. Size tells how often a clone was seen (once, few, many) or the class of an expanded clone, and some rows leave it out.

cdr3_length: 16; v_call: TRBV18; j_call: TRBJ2-3; clone_size: NA; d_call: TRBD2; cdr3_aa: CASSPRTSGSPDTQYF; cdr3_nt: TGTGCCAGCTCACCTCGGACTAGCGGGAGCCCAGATACGCAGTATTTT
cdr3_length: 14; v_call: TRBV5-1; j_call: TRBJ2-1; clone_size: NA; d_call: NA; cdr3_aa: CASRDLSADNEQFF; cdr3_nt: TGCGCCAGCAGAGACCTTAGCGCTGACAATGAGCAGTTCTTC
cdr3_length: 17; v_call: TRBV15; j_call: TRBJ2-5; clone_size: NA; d_call: NA; cdr3_aa: CATSRTITRQDEETQYF; cdr3_nt: TGTGCCACCAGCAGGACCATCACTCGACAGGATGAAGAGACCCAGTACTTC
cdr3_length: 15; v_call: TRBV6-5; j_call: TRBJ2-2; clone_size: NA; d_call: NA; cdr3_aa: CASSYGRANTGELFF; cdr3_nt: TGTGCCAGCAGTTACGGCAGGGCGAACACCGGGGAGCTGTTTTTT
cdr3_length: 13; v_call: TRBV6-6; j_call: TRBJ1-3; clone_size: NA; d_call: NA; cdr3_aa: CATPAAGGNTIYF; cdr3_nt: TGTGCCACCCCGGCGGCGGGGGGAAACACCATATATTTT
cdr3_length: 14; v_call: TRBV28; j_call: TRBJ2-7; clone_size: NA; d_call: TRBD2; cdr3_aa: CASSLAGVTYEQYF; cdr3_nt: TGTGCCAGCAGCTTAGCGGGGGTAACTTACGAGCAGTACTTC
cdr3_length: 17; v_call: TRBV7-2; j_call: TRBJ2-7; clone_size: NA; d_call: NA; cdr3_aa: CASKPRPGVGVEYEQYF; cdr3_nt: TGTGCCAGCAAACCCCGCCCAGGGGTAGGGGTCGAGTACGAGCAGTACTTC
cdr3_length: 17; v_call: TRBV5-1; j_call: TRBJ2-1; clone_size: NA; d_call: NA; cdr3_aa: CASSLAMGGTTYNEQFF; cdr3_nt: TGCGCCAGCAGCTTGGCAATGGGCGGGACCACCTACAATGAGCAGTTCTTC
cdr3_length: 13; v_call: TRBV6-5; j_call: TRBJ2-1; clone_size: NA; d_call: TRBD2; cdr3_aa: CASRTSGRSLAFF; cdr3_nt: TGTGCCAGCAGAACTAGCGGGAGGTCCCTTGCATTCTTC
cdr3_length: 14; v_call: TRBV9; j_call: TRBJ2-1; clone_size: NA; d_call: TRBD2; cdr3_aa: CASTLAGEGNEQFF; cdr3_nt: TGTGCCAGCACATTAGCGGGAGAGGGCAATGAGCAGTTCTTC
cdr3_length: 13; v_call: TRBV6-5; j_call: TRBJ1-2; clone_size: NA; d_call: NA; cdr3_aa: CASSSGLRYGYTF; cdr3_nt: TGTGCCAGCAGTTCGGGACTACGCTATGGCTACACCTTC
cdr3_length: 17; v_call: TRBV4-1; j_call: TRBJ2-7; clone_size: NA; d_call: NA; cdr3_aa: CASSQDRGPGVSEEQYF; cdr3_nt: TGCGCCAGCAGCCAAGATCGAGGGCCAGGGGTATCGGAAGAGCAGTACTTC
cdr3_length: 16; v_call: TRBV15; j_call: TRBJ1-2; clone_size: NA; d_call: NA; cdr3_aa: CATSRDQGGIDSGYTF; cdr3_nt: TGTGCCACCAGCAGAGATCAAGGGGGAATTGACTCTGGCTACACCTTC
cdr3_length: 11; v_call: TRBV29-1; j_call: TRBJ1-1; clone_size: once; d_call: NA; cdr3_aa: CSVAPLTEAFF; cdr3_nt: TGCAGCGTTGCCCCCTTGACTGAAGCTTTCTTT
cdr3_length: 15; v_call: TRBV5-6; j_call: TRBJ2-4; clone_size: few; d_call: NA; cdr3_aa: CASSLGVIGVSIQYF; cdr3_nt: TGTGCCAGCAGCTTGGGCGTGATAGGGGTGAGCATTCAGTACTTC
cdr3_length: 15; v_call: TRBV6-1; j_call: TRBJ2-1; clone_size: NA; d_call: TRBD2; cdr3_aa: CASSDGTSSYNEQFF; cdr3_nt: TGTGCCAGCAGTGACGGGACTAGTTCATACAATGAGCAGTTCTTC
cdr3_length: 12; v_call: TRBV2; j_call: TRBJ1-1; clone_size: NA; d_call: NA; cdr3_aa: CASRGDGTEAFF; cdr3_nt: TGTGCCAGCCGCGGGGATGGCACTGAAGCTTTCTTT
cdr3_length: 14; v_call: TRBV5-1; j_call: TRBJ1-1; clone_size: NA; d_call: NA; cdr3_aa: CASSPPDTGAEAFF; cdr3_nt: TGCGCCAGCAGCCCCCCGGACACGGGGGCTGAAGCTTTCTTT
cdr3_length: 14; v_call: TRBV28; j_call: TRBJ1-1; clone_size: NA; d_call: NA; cdr3_aa: CASSLIRGDTEAFF; cdr3_nt: TGTGCCAGCAGTTTGATTCGGGGTGACACTGAAGCTTTCTTT
cdr3_length: 15; v_call: TRBV19; j_call: TRBJ2-2; clone_size: NA; d_call: NA; cdr3_aa: CASSSRLTNTGELFF; cdr3_nt: TGTGCCAGTAGTTCGAGGCTAACGAACACCGGGGAGCTGTTTTTT
cdr3_length: 12; v_call: TRBV29-1; j_call: TRBJ1-1; clone_size: NA; d_call: TRBD1; cdr3_aa: CSVGDRRTEAFF; cdr3_nt: TGCAGCGTTGGGGACAGGAGGACTGAAGCTTTCTTT
cdr3_length: 15; v_call: TRBV9; j_call: TRBJ2-3; clone_size: NA; d_call: TRBD2; cdr3_aa: CASSVGLAGADTQYF; cdr3_nt: TGTGCCAGCAGCGTAGGTCTAGCGGGCGCAGATACGCAGTATTTT
cdr3_length: 14; v_call: TRBV27; j_call: TRBJ1-5; clone_size: NA; d_call: NA; cdr3_aa: CASSLSRGFQPQHF; cdr3_nt: TGTGCCAGCAGTTTATCGAGGGGGTTTCAGCCCCAGCATTTT
cdr3_length: 12; v_call: TRBV18; j_call: TRBJ2-7; clone_size: few; d_call: TRBD1; cdr3_aa: CASSPTGVEQYF; cdr3_nt: TGTGCCAGCTCACCCACAGGGGTCGAGCAGTACTTC
cdr3_length: 13; v_call: TRBV5-1; j_call: TRBJ2-1; clone_size: few; d_call: TRBD2; cdr3_aa: CASRPGLANEQFF; cdr3_nt: TGCGCCAGCAGGCCGGGACTAGCCAATGAGCAGTTCTTC
cdr3_length: 15; v_call: TRBV25-1; j_call: TRBJ1-2; clone_size: NA; d_call: NA; cdr3_aa: CASSETETQAYGYTF; cdr3_nt: TGTGCCAGCAGTGAAACGGAAACCCAGGCCTATGGCTACACCTTC
cdr3_length: 14; v_call: TRBV6-6; j_call: TRBJ1-5; clone_size: NA; d_call: NA; cdr3_aa: CASSRDGGKVPQHF; cdr3_nt: TGTGCCAGCAGCCGGGACGGGGGGAAAGTGCCCCAGCATTTT
cdr3_length: 14; v_call: TRBV6-1; j_call: TRBJ2-3; clone_size: NA; d_call: NA; cdr3_aa: CASSTGLITDTQYF; cdr3_nt: TGTGCCAGCAGTACAGGGTTAATCACAGATACGCAGTATTTT
cdr3_length: 14; v_call: TRBV7-8; j_call: TRBJ1-2; clone_size: NA; d_call: NA; cdr3_aa: CASSPGNNNYGYTF; cdr3_nt: TGTGCCAGCAGCCCGGGTAATAATAACTATGGCTACACCTTC
cdr3_length: 15; v_call: TRBV5-1; j_call: TRBJ2-4; clone_size: NA; d_call: TRBD1; cdr3_aa: CASSLQGTRRNIQYF; cdr3_nt: TGCGCCAGCAGCCTACAGGGGACACGCCGAAACATTCAGTACTTC
cdr3_length: 14; v_call: TRBV29-1; j_call: TRBJ1-4; clone_size: NA; d_call: NA; cdr3_aa: CSAIQGTFNEKLFF; cdr3_nt: TGCAGCGCGATACAAGGGACTTTTAATGAAAAACTGTTTTTT